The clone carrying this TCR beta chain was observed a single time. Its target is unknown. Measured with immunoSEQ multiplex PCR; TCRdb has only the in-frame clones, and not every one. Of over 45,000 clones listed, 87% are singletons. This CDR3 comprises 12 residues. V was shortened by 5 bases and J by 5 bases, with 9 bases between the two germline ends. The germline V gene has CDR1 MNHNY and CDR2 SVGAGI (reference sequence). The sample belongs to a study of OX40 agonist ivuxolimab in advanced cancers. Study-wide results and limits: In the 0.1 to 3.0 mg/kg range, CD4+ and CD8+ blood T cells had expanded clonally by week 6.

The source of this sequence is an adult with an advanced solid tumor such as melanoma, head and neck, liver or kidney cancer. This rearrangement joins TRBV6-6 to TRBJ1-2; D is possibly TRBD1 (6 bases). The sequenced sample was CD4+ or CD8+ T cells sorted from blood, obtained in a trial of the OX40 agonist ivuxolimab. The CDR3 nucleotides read TGTGCCAGCAGTAAGGACAGATATGGCTACACCTTC. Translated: CASSKDRYGYTF.